In this sample, the clone carrying this T cell receptor beta chain turned up once. The antigen is not known. This specimen comes from a study of T-cell reconstitution after alpha-beta-depleted transplantation in children. General study points: In patients about two months after transplant, alpha-beta T cells reportedly arose from several hundred expanded graft clones. Newly generated T cells supplied most T-cell counts and diversity one year post-transplant.

J was trimmed by 3 bases and V by 10 bases; bases with no gene match: 6. Germline CDR1 and CDR2: MDHEN and SYDVKM. The CDR3 length is 13 residues. Library preparation (for TCRbeta) was performed with unique molecular identifiers. TCRdb reprocessed the PCR reads via MiXCR and lists one record per CDR3 protein. This table holds 300,000 to 400,000 distinct CDR3 sequences, around 25% found once. Sequencing used PBMCs, mostly from graft donor cells, obtained 180 days after TCRalphabeta/CD19-depleted stem cell transplant. The gene calls are TRBV28 and TRBJ1-5; 7 bases align to TRBD1. The receptor's source is a male patient aged 10-17 years who had a stem cell transplant for acute lymphoblastic leukemia, so the T cells may come from the graft donor. The CDR3 here is CAIRTGFNQPQHF. CDR3 DNA sequence: TGTGCCATCCGGACAGGCTTCAATCAGCCCCAGCATTTT.